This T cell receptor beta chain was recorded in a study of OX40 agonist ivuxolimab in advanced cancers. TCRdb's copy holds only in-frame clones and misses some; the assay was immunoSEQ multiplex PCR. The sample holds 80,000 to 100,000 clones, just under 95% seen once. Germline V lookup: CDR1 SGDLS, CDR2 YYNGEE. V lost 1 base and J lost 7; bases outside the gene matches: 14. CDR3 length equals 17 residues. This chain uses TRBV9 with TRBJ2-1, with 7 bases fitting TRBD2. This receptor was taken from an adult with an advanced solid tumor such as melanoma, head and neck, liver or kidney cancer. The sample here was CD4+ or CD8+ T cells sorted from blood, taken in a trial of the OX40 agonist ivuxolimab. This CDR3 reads CASSVTTSPDRLNEQFF. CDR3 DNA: TGTGCCAGCAGCGTAACGACTAGCCCCGATAGACTAAATGAGCAGTTCTTC.